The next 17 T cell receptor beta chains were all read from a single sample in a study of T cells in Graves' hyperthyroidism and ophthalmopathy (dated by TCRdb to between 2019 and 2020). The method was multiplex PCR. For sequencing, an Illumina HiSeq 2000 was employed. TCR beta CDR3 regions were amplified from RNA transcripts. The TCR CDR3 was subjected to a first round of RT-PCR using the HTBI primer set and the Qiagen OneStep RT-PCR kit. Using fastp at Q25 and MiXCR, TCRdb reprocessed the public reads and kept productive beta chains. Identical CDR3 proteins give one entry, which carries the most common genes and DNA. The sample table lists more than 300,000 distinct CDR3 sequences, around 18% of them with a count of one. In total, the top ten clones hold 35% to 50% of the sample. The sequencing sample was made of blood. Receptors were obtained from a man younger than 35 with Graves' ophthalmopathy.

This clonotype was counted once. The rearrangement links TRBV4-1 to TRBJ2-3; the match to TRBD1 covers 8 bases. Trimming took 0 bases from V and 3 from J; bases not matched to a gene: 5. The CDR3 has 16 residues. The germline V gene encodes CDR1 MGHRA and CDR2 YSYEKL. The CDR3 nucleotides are TGCGCCAGCAGCCAAGAGGACAGGGAATGGACAGATACGCAGTATTTT. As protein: CASSQEDREWTDTQYF.

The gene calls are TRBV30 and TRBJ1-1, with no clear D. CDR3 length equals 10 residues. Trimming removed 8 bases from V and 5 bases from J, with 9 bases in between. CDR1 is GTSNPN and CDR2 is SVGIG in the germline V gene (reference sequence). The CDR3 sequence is CAGGSTEAFF. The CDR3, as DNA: TGTGCCGGAGGGAGTACTGAAGCTTTCTTT.

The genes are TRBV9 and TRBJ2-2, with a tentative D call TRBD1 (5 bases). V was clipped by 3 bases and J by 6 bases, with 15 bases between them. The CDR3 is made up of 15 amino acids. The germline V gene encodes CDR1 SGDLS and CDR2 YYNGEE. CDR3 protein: CASSGQTEDSGELFF. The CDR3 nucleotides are TGTGCCAGCAGCGGGCAGACAGAAGATTCCGGGGAGCTGTTTTTT.

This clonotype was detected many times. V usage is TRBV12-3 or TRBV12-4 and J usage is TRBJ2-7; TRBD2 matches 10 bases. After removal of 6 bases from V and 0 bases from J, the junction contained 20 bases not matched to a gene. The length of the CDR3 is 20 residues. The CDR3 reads CASSLWRGGGLADTSYEQYF. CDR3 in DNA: TGTGCCAGCAGCCTATGGCGGGGGGGAGGACTAGCGGATACCTCCTACGAGCAGTACTTC.

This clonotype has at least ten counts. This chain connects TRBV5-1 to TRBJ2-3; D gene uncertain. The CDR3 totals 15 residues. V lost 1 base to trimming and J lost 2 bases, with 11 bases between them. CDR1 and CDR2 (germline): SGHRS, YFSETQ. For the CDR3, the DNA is TGCGCCAGCAGCTTGACCGGTAAGGACACAGATACGCAGTATTTT. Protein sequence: CASSLTGKDTDTQYF.

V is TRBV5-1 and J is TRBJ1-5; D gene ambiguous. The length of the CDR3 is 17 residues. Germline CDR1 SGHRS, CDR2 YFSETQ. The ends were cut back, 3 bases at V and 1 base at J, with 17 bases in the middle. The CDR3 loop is CASSSPNGVGSNQPQHF. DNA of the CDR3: TGCGCCAGCAGCTCCCCGAATGGGGTAGGAAGCAATCAGCCCCAGCATTTT.

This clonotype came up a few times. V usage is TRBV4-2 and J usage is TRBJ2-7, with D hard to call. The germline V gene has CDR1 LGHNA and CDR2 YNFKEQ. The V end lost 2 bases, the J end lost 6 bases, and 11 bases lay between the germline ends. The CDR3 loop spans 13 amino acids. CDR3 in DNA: TGTGCCAGCAGCCAACCCACAGCTGCCGAGCAGTACTTC. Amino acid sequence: CASSQPTAAEQYF.

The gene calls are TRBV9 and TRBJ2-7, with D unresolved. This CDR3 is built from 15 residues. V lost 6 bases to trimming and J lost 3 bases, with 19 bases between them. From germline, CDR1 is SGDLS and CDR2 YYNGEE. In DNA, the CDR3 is TGTGCCAGCACCCCGGACGGTGGTGGGGTCTACGAGCAGTACTTC. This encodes CASTPDGGGVYEQYF.

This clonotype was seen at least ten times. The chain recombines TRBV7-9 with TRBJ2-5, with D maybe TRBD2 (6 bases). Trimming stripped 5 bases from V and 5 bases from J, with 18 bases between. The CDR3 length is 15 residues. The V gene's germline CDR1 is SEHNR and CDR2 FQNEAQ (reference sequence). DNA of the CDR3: TGTGCCAGCAGCGACTCCCGGGACTCCAAGGAGACCCAGTACTTC. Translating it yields CASSDSRDSKETQYF.

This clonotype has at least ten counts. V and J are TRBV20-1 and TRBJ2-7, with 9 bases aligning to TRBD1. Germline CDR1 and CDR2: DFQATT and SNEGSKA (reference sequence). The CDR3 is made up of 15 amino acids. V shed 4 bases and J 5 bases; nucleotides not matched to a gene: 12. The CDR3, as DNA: TGCAGTGCTAATAACCCGGGACAGGGTGGCCACGAGCAGTACTTC. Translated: CSANNPGQGGHEQYF.

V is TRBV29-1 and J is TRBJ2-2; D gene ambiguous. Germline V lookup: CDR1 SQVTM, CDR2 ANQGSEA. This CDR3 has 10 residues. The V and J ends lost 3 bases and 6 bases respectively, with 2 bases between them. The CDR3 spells CSVESGELFF. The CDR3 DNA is TGCAGCGTTGAGTCCGGGGAGCTGTTTTTT.

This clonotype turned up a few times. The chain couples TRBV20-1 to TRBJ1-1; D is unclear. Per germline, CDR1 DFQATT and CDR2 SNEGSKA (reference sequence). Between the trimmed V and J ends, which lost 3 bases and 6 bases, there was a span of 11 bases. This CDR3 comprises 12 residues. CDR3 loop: CSARFTSAEAFF. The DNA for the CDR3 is TGCAGTGCTAGGTTCACATCAGCTGAAGCTTTCTTT.

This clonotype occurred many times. Written as DNA, the CDR3 is TGTGCCAGCAGTTACTACCGGGGCTCGACCGGGGAGCTGTTTTTT. Its translation is CASSYYRGSTGELFF. V is TRBV6-5 and J is TRBJ2-2; D may match TRBD1 or TRBD2 (5 bases each). The CDR3 is 15 amino acids. The V gene lost 1 base and the J gene lost 5 bases, with 11 bases spanning the gap. In germline, CDR1 is MNHEY, CDR2 SVGAGI.

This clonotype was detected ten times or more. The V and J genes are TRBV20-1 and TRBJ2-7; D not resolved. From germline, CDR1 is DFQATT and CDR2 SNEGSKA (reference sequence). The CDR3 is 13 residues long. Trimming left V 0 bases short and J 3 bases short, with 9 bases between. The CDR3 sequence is CSARDIDLYEQYF. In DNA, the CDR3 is TGCAGTGCTAGAGATATCGACCTCTACGAGCAGTACTTC.

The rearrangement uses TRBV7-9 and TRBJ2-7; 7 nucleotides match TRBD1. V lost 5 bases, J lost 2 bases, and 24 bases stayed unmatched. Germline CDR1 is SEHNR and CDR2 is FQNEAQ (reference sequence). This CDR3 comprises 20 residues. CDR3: CASSPRSDREPYGSPYEQYF. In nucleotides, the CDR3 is TGTGCCAGCAGCCCTAGAAGCGACAGGGAACCTTACGGATCGCCCTACGAGCAGTACTTC.

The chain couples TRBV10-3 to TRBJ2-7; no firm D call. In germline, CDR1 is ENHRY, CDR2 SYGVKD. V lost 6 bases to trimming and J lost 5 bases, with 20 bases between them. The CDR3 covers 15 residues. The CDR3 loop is CAISDSTWERDEQYF. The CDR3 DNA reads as TGTGCCATCAGCGATTCTACCTGGGAAAGGGACGAGCAGTACTTC.

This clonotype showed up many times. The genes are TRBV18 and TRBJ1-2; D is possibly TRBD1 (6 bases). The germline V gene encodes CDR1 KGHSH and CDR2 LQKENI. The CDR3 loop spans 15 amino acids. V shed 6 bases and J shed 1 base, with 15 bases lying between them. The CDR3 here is CASSHPGHLNYGYTF. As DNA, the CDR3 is TGTGCCAGCTCGCATCCGGGACACCTTAACTATGGCTACACCTTC. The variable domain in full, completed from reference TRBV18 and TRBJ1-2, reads NAGVMQNPRHLVRRRGQEARLRCSPMKGHSHVYWYRQLPEEGLKFMVYLQKENIIDESGMPKERFSAEFPKEGPSILRIQQVVRGDSAAYFCASSHPGHLNYGYTFGSGTRLTVV.